This TCR beta chain was obtained from a study of shared clonotypes between healthy human individuals. Findings of the study overall: With several donors compared, roughly 4.9% of naive CD4 clonotypes were shared.

Germline lookup yields CDR1 SGHVS and CDR2 FQNEAQ. This CDR3 region has 17 residues. V was pared by 5 bases and J by 2 bases, with 19 bases between. Measured with immunoSEQ multiplex PCR; TCRdb has only the in-frame clones, and not every one. Of fewer than 2.5 million clones listed, approximately 93% are singletons. The investigators split CD4+ cells into a CD45RA+ naive subset and a CD45RA-negative memory subset. This clone was detected only once. The antigen remains unidentified. The sequenced material came from naive CD4+ T cells from PBMCs. This sample's subset: CD45RA+ positively selected. The V call is TRBV7-8, the J call TRBJ2-4; D may be TRBD1 (5 bases). This TCR came from a man aged 18 to 29 in good health. Some clones in this sample may be carry-over from other donors' samples. The CDR3 DNA reads TGTGCCAGCAGCGAAAGTGGGGCTCTCCTATCCAAAAACATTCAGTACTTC. It codes for CASSESGALLSKNIQYF.